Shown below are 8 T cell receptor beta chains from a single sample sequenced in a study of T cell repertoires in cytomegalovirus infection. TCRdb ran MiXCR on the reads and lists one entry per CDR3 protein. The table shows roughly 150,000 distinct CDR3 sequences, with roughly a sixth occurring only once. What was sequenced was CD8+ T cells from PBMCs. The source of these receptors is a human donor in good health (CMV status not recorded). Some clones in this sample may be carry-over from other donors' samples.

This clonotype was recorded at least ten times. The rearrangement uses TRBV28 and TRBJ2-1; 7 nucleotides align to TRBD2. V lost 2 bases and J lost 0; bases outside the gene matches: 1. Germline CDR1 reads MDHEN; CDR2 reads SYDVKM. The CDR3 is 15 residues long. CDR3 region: CASSLGGSSYNEQFF. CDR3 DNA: TGTGCCAGCAGTTTAGGCGGGAGCTCCTACAATGAGCAGTTCTTC.

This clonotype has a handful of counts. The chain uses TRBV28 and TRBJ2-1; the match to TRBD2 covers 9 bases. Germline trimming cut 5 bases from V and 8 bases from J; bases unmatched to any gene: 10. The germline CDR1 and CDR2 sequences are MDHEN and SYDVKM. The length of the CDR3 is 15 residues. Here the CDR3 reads CASSPLAGVEDEQFF. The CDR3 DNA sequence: TGTGCCAGCAGTCCTTTAGCGGGAGTTGAGGATGAGCAGTTCTTC. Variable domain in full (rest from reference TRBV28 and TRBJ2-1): DVKVTQSSRYLVKRTGEKVFLECVQDMDHENMFWYRQDPGLGLRLIYFSYDVKMKEKGDIPEGYSVSREKKERFSLILESASTNQTSMYLCASSPLAGVEDEQFFGPGTRLTVL.

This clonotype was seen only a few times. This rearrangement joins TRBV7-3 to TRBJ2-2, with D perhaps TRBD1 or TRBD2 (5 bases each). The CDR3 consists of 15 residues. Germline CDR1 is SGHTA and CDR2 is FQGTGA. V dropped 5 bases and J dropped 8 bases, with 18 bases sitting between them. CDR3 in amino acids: CASSTTGPQSGELFF. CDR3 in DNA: TGTGCCAGCAGCACCACGGGACCCCAGTCGGGGGAGCTGTTTTTT.

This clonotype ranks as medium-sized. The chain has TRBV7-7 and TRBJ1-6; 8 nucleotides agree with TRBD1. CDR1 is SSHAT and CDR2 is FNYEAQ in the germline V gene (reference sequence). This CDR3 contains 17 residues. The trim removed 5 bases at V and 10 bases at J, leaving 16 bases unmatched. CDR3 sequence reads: CASSRTGTGAAESPLHF. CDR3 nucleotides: TGTGCCAGCAGCCGTACCGGGACAGGCGCCGCCGAATCACCCCTCCACTTT.

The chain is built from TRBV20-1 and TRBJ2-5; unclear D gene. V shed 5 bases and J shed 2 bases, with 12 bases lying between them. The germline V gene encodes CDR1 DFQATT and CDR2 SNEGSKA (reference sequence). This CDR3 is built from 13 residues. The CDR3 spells CSAPRTLQETQYF. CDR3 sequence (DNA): TGCAGTGCTCCCCGGACGTTACAAGAGACCCAGTACTTC.

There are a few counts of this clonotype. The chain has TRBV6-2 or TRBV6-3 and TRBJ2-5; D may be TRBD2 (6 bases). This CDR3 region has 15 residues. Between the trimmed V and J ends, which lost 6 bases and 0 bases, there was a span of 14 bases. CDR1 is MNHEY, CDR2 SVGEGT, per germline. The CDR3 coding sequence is TGTGCCAGCAGCTCATGGACTACCAACCAAGAGACCCAGTACTTC. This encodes CASSSWTTNQETQYF.

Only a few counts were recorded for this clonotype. In DNA form, the CDR3 reads TGTGCCAGCAGCTCCCCGATTGGACCCTCCGTAGATGAGCAGTTCTTC. As protein: CASSSPIGPSVDEQFF. The V gene is TRBV7-6, the J gene TRBJ2-1; D uncertain. Germline V CDR1 and CDR2: SGHVS, FNYEAQ. The CDR3 spans 16 residues. Trimming shortened V by 4 bases and J by 8 bases, and 21 bases separated the two germline ends.

Written as DNA, the CDR3 is TGTGCCAGCAGCCTCACCGTGGGGGACGAGCAGTACTTC. It codes for CASSLTVGDEQYF. The chain combines TRBV6-2 or TRBV6-3 with TRBJ2-7; D is tentatively TRBD1 or TRBD2 (5 bases each). This CDR3 contains 13 residues. V lost 6 bases, J lost 5 bases, and 14 bases lay in between. Germline CDR1 is MNHEY and CDR2 is SVGEGT.